This T cell receptor beta chain was recorded in a study of T cell responses to AZD1222 COVID-19 vaccine. Study background: Second-dose groups at about 4 or about 12 weeks were pooled. Study-level points and caveats: Unmutated regions of variants are reportedly targeted by nearly half of spike-specific TCRs. Vaccination with two AZD1222 doses was followed by a rise in Spike-specific TCR breadth and depth.

Germline V lookup: CDR1 PRHDT, CDR2 FYEKMQ (reference sequence). Trimming took off 5 bases at V and 2 bases at J, with 13 bases between the two ends. This CDR3 is built from 14 residues. Sequencing used immunoSEQ multiplex PCR; TCRdb keeps in-frame clones, though not all of them. The sample carries 130,000 to 150,000 clones, roughly 89% recorded once. Turning to this clone: Its antigen is undetermined.

The sample here was peripheral blood, taken on day 0 of AZD1222 vaccination. The TCR comes from an adult in good health. The chain is built from TRBV13 and TRBJ2-7, with a weak D call TRBD1 (5 bases). The CDR3 loop reads CASSRADSPYEQYF. The CDR3 nucleotides are TGTGCCAGCAGCCGAGCAGACAGCCCCTACGAGCAGTACTTC.